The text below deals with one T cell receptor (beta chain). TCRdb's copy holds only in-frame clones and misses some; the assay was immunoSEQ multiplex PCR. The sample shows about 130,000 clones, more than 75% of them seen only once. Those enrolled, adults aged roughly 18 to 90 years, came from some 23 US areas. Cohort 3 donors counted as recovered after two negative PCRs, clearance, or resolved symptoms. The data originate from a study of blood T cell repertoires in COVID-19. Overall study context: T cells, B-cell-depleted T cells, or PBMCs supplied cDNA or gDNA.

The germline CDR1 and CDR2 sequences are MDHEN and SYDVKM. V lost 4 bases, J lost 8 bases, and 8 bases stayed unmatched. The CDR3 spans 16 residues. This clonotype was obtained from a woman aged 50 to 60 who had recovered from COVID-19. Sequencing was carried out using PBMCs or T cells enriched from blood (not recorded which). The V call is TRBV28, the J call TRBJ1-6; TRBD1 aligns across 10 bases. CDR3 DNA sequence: TGTGCCAGCAGTTACCCCGGGACAGGGGATGATTCACCCCTCCACTTT. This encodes CASSYPGTGDDSPLHF.